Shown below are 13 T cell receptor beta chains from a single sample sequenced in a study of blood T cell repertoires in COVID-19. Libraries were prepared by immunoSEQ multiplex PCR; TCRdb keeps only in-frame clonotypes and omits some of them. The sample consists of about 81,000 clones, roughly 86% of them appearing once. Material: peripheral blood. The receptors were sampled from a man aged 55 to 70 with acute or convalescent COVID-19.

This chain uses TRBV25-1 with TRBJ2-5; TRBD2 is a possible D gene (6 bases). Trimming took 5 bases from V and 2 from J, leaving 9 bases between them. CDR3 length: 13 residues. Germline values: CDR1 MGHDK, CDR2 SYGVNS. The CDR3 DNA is TGTGCCAGCAGTCCCGGGGGTCAAGAGACCCAGTACTTC. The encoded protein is CASSPGGQETQYF.

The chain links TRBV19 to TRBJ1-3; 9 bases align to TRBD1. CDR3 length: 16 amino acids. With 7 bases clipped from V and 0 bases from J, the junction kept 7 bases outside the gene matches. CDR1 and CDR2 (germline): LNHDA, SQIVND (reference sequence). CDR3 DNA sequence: TGTGCCAGTAATTCGGACAGGGGAGGCTCTGGAAACACCATATATTTT. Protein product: CASNSDRGGSGNTIYF.

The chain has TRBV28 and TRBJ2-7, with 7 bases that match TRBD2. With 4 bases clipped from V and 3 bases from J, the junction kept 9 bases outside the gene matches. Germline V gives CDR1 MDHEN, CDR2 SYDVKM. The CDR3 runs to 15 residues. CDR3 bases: TGTGCCAGCAGTTCGCCCGGGACTAACCACTACGAGCAGTACTTC. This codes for CASSSPGTNHYEQYF.

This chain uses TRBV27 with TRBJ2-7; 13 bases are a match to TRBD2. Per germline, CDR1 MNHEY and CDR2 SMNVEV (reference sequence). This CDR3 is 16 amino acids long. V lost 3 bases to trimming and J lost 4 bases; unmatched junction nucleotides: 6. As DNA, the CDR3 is TGTGCCAGCAGTTTCTACGGGACTAGCGGGATGTACGAGCAGTACTTC. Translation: CASSFYGTSGMYEQYF.

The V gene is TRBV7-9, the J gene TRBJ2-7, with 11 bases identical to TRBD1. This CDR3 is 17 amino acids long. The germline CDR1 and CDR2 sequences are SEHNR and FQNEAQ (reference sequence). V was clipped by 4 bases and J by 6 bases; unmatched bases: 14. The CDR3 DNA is TGTGCCAGCAGCTCCCGGACAGGGGGCGCAGGAAGAGCCGAGCAGTACTTC. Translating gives CASSSRTGGAGRAEQYF.

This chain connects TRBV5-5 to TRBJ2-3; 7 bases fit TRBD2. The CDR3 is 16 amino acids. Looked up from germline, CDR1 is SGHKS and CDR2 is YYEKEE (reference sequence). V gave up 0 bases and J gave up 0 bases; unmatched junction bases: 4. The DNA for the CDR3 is TGTGCCAGCAGCTTGGGGGATAGCGGGAGCACAGATACGCAGTATTTT. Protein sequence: CASSLGDSGSTDTQYF.

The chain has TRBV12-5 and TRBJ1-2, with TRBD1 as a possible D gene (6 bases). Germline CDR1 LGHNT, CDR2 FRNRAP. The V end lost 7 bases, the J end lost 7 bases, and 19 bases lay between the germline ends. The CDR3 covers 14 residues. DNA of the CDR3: TGTGCTAGTGCCCCTCCTTGGGGGCGTGTTGGCTACACCTTC. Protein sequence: CASAPPWGRVGYTF.

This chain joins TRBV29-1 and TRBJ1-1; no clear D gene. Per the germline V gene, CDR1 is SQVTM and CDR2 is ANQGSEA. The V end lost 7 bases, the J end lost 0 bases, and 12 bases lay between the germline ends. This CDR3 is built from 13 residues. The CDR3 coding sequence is TGCAGCGCCGGAAGGACTGTGAACACTGAAGCTTTCTTT. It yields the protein CSAGRTVNTEAFF.

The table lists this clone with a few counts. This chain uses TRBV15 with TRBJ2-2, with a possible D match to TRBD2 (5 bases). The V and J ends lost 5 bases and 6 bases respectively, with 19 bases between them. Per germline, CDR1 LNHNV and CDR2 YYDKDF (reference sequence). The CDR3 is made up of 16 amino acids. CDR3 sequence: CATSGGLLQGPGELFF. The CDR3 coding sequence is TGTGCCACCAGCGGAGGACTCCTCCAAGGCCCCGGGGAGCTGTTTTTT.

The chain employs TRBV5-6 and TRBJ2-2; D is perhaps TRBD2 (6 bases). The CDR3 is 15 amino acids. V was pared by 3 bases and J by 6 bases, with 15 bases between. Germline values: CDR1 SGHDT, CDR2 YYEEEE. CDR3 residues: CASSSREFGAGELFF. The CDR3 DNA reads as TGTGCCAGCAGCTCCCGGGAGTTCGGGGCCGGGGAGCTGTTTTTT.

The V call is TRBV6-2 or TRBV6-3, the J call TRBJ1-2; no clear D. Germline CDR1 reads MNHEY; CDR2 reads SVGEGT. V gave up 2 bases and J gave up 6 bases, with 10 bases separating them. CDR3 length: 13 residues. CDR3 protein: CASSYHRTDGYTF. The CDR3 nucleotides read TGTGCCAGCAGTTACCACCGCACGGATGGCTACACCTTC.

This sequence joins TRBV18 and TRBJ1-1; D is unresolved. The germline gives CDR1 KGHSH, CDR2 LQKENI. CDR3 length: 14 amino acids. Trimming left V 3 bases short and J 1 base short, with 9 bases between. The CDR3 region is CASSPAGRNTEAFF. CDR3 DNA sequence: TGTGCCAGCTCACCCGCAGGAAGGAACACTGAAGCTTTCTTT.

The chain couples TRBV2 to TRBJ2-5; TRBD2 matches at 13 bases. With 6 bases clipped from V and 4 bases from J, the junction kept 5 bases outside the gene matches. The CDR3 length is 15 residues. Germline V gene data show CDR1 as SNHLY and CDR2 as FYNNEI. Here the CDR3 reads CASSGTSGERETQYF. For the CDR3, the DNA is TGTGCCAGCAGCGGGACTAGCGGGGAGCGAGAGACCCAGTACTTC.